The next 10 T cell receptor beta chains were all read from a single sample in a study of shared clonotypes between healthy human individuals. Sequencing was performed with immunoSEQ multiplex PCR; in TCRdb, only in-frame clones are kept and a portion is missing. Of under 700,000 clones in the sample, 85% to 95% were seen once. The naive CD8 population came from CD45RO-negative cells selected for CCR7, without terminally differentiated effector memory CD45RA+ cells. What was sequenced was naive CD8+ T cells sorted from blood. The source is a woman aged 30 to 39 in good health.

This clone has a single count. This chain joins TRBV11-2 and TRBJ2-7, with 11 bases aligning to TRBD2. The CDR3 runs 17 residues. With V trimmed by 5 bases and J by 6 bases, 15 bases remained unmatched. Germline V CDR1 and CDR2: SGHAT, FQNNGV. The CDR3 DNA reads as TGTGCCAGCAGCACAACCCCCTCACTAGCGGGAGTCGGCGAGCAGTACTTC. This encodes CASSTTPSLAGVGEQYF.

The CDR3 DNA reads TGTGCCAGCGGAGCGGGAGCGCTGGTCTATGAGCAGTTCTTC. It is translated as CASGAGALVYEQFF. The chain carries TRBV2 and TRBJ2-1, with 8 bases lining up with TRBD2. The germline V gene encodes CDR1 SNHLY and CDR2 FYNNEI. Unmatched junction bases numbered 11, after V lost 8 bases and J lost 8 bases. There are 14 residues in the CDR3.

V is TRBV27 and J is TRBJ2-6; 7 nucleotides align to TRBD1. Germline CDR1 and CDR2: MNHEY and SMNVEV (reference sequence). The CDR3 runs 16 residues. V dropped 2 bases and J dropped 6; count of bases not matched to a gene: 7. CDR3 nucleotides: TGTGCCAGCAGTTTAACCACAGGGGAATTGGCCAACGTCCTGACTTTC. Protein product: CASSLTTGELANVLTF.

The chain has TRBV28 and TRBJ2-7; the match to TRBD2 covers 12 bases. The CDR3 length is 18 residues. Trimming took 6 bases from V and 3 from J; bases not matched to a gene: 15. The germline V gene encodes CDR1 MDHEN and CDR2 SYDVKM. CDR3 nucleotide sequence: TGTGCCAGCAGCGAACCGGGACTAGCGGGTATTGACGACTACGAGCAGTACTTC. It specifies CASSEPGLAGIDDYEQYF.

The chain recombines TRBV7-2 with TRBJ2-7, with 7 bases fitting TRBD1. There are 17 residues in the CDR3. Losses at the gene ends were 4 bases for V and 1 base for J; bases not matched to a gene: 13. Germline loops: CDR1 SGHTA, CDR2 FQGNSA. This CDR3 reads CASSSRTGTIKSYEQYF. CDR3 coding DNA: TGTGCCAGCAGCTCCCGGACAGGCACTATTAAATCCTACGAGCAGTACTTC.

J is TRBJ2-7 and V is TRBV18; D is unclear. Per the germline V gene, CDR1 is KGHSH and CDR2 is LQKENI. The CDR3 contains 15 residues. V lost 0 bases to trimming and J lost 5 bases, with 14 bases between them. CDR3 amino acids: CASSPPISVADEQYF. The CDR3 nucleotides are TGTGCCAGCTCACCACCCATTAGTGTGGCGGACGAGCAGTACTTC. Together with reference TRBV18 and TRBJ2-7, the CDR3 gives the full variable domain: NAGVMQNPRHLVRRRGQEARLRCSPMKGHSHVYWYRQLPEEGLKFMVYLQKENIIDESGMPKERFSAEFPKEGPSILRIQQVVRGDSAAYFCASSPPISVADEQYFGPGTRLTVT.

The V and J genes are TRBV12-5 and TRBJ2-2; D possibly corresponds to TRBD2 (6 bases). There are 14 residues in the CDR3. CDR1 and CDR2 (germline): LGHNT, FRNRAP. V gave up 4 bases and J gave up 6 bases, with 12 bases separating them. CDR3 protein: CASGYSGSAGELFF. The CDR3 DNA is TGTGCTAGTGGTTACTCCGGGAGCGCCGGGGAGCTGTTTTTT.

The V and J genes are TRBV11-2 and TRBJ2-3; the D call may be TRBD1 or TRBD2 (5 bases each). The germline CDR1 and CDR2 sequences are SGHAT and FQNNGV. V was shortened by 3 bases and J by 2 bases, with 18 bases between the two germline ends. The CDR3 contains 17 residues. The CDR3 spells CASSFPGPDSNTDTQYF. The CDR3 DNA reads TGTGCCAGCAGCTTCCCGGGACCCGACTCAAACACAGATACGCAGTATTTT.

The CDR3 sequence: CSVRLAGSYEQYF. Written as DNA, the CDR3 is TGCAGCGTACGACTAGCGGGAAGTTACGAGCAGTACTTC. V and J are TRBV29-1 and TRBJ2-7; 11 nucleotides align to TRBD2. V was clipped by 6 bases and J by 4 bases; unmatched bases: 5. The CDR3 is 13 amino acids. Per germline, CDR1 SQVTM and CDR2 ANQGSEA.

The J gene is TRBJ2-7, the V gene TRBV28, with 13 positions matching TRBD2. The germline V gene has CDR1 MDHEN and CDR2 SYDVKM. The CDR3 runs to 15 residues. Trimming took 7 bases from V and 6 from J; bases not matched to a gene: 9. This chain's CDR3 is CASTVRGLAGTEQYF. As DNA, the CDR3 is TGTGCCAGCACAGTCAGGGGACTAGCGGGAACCGAGCAGTACTTC.